A selection of T cell receptor beta chains follows, all from one sample in a study of siplizumab effects on memory and regulatory T cells. Assay used: immunoSEQ multiplex PCR; TCRdb lists only in-frame clones, some missing. There are tens of thousands of clones in the sample; nearly 98% occur only once, and 0.64% lies in the top ten. Sequenced sample: naive CD4+ T cells sorted from blood. The receptors originated from a human donor in good health. Each CDR3 is given with its conserved first and last residue. D genes are given only for firm matches. A row's size may be missing; if present it is once, few, many or a size class.

>NA|15|NA|TRBJ2-1|TRBV9
CASSVDLAKGDEQFF
TGTGCCAGCAGCGTAGATCTAGCCAAAGGCGATGAGCAGTTCTTC
>TRBD1|16|NA|TRBJ1-1|TRBV13
CASSLAPGQGKTEAFF
TGTGCCAGCAGCTTAGCCCCCGGACAGGGTAAGACTGAAGCTTTCTTT
>NA|13|few|TRBJ1-1|TRBV30
CAWSVRRDTEAFF
TGTGCCTGGAGTGTACGGCGGGACACTGAAGCTTTCTTT
>TRBD1|15|NA|TRBJ2-5|TRBV6-5
CASSYSTGGGGTQYF
TGTGCCAGCAGTTACTCGACAGGGGGCGGTGGGACCCAGTACTTC
>NA|18|NA|TRBJ1-4|TRBV18
CASSILQSVMVPGEKLFF
TGTGCCAGCTCCATCTTACAGTCTGTCATGGTCCCGGGTGAAAAACTGTTTTTT
>NA|15|NA|TRBJ2-1|TRBV27
CASRAHGSSYNEQFF
TGTGCCAGCAGGGCCCACGGGAGCTCCTACAATGAGCAGTTCTTC
>NA|14|NA|TRBJ2-7|TRBV5-5
CASSLGQAGREQYF
TGTGCCAGCAGCTTGGGACAGGCCGGGAGAGAGCAGTACTTC
>NA|15|NA|TRBJ1-4|TRBV4-3
CASSQGVRANEKLFF
TGCGCCAGCAGCCAAGGGGTCAGGGCTAATGAAAAACTGTTTTTT
>TRBD2|18|once|TRBJ2-7|TRBV30
CAWSPRVAGGKGAYEQYF
TGTGCCTGGAGTCCCCGGGTAGCGGGAGGGAAAGGAGCCTACGAGCAGTACTTC
>NA|13|NA|TRBJ2-5|TRBV25-1
CASGGQPQETQYF
TGTGCCAGCGGGGGACAACCCCAAGAGACCCAGTACTTC
>NA|16|NA|TRBJ2-4|TRBV9
CASSSLTFGAKNIQYF
TGTGCCAGCAGCTCCCTGACCTTCGGGGCCAAAAACATTCAGTACTTC
>NA|14|NA|TRBJ1-1|TRBV27
CASTLRGGGTEAFF
TGTGCCAGCACTTTAAGGGGAGGGGGCACTGAAGCTTTCTTT
>TRBD1|13|NA|TRBJ1-2|TRBV30
CAWSAKDRAGYTF
TGTGCCTGGAGTGCCAAAGACAGGGCTGGCTACACCTTC
>NA|19|NA|TRBJ1-5|TRBV6-4
CASSDSSQRGNSWNQPQHF
TGTGCCAGCAGTGACTCCTCACAAAGGGGTAATAGTTGGAATCAGCCCCAGCATTTT
>NA|11|NA|TRBJ2-1|TRBV11-3
CASSRDGQKFF
TGTGCCAGCAGCAGGGACGGGCAGAAGTTCTTC
>NA|15|NA|TRBJ1-3|TRBV6-5
CASSRDPGTGNTIYF
TGTGCCAGCAGCCGCGATCCGGGAACTGGAAACACCATATATTTT
>NA|16|NA|TRBJ1-3|TRBV5-1
CASSEFSGTTGNTIYF
TGCGCCAGCAGCGAATTCTCAGGGACCACTGGAAACACCATATATTTT
>NA|16|once|TRBJ1-4|TRBV5-1
CASSGSWGRLEEKLFF
TGCGCCAGCAGCGGGTCCTGGGGGCGCTTAGAAGAAAAACTGTTTTTT
>TRBD1|14|NA|TRBJ2-5|TRBV6-1
CASSLQGLAETQYF
TGTGCCAGCAGTCTACAGGGGTTGGCGGAGACCCAGTACTTC
>TRBD2|15|NA|TRBJ2-5|TRBV18
CASSGYAGDLETQYF
TGTGCCAGCTCAGGGTACGCGGGAGACTTGGAGACCCAGTACTTC
>NA|16|NA|TRBJ1-1|TRBV10-2
CASGSPTGRASTEAFF
TGCGCCAGCGGTTCCCCGACAGGTAGAGCGAGCACTGAAGCTTTCTTT
>TRBD1|13|NA|TRBJ1-2|TRBV2
CASRGKDRGSYTF
TGTGCCAGCAGAGGAAAGGACAGGGGGAGCTACACCTTC
>TRBD1|12|NA|TRBJ2-3|TRBV10-3
CAISGQGDTQYF
TGTGCCATCAGTGGACAGGGGGATACGCAGTATTTT
>NA|12|NA|TRBJ2-7|TRBV10-1
CASSDSSYEQYF
TGCGCCAGCAGCGACAGTTCGTACGAGCAGTACTTC
>NA|13|NA|TRBJ2-5|TRBV5-6
CASSLGPQETQYF
TGTGCCAGCAGCTTGGGACCCCAAGAGACCCAGTACTTC
>TRBD1|15|NA|TRBJ1-2|TRBV19
CASRTQGVRNYGYTF
TGTGCCAGTAGGACACAGGGGGTAAGAAACTATGGCTACACCTTC
>NA|16|NA|TRBJ2-6|TRBV19
CASSIGGQSGANVLTF
TGTGCCAGTAGTATAGGGGGACAATCTGGGGCCAACGTCCTGACTTTC
>TRBD2|19|NA|TRBJ2-1|TRBV30
CAWSVGTSGSLRSYNEQFF
TGTGCCTGGAGTGTCGGGACTAGCGGGAGTTTACGGTCCTACAATGAGCAGTTCTTC
>NA|17|NA|TRBJ1-1|TRBV28
CASSSSGTPSRNTEAFF
TGTGCCAGCAGTTCCTCCGGGACCCCCAGTCGAAACACTGAAGCTTTCTTT
>TRBD2|16|NA|TRBJ2-7|TRBV7-9
CASSPGGPGTSYEQYF
TGTGCCAGCAGCCCCGGGGGTCCCGGGACTAGTTACGAGCAGTACTTC
>TRBD1|14|NA|TRBJ1-2|TRBV5-4
CASRHRQGRVGYTF
TGTGCCAGCAGACACAGACAGGGTCGCGTTGGCTACACCTTC
>TRBD1|16|NA|TRBJ2-7|TRBV28
CASSLLGQGAPYEQYF
TGTGCCAGCAGTTTACTCGGACAGGGGGCGCCTTACGAGCAGTACTTC
>NA|13|NA|TRBJ2-7|TRBV15
CATSRGRDYEQYF
TGTGCCACCAGCCGGGGACGGGATTACGAGCAGTACTTC
>NA|15|NA|TRBJ2-2|TRBV19
CASSILALSTGELFF
TGTGCCAGTAGTATCTTGGCACTCTCCACCGGGGAGCTGTTTTTT
>NA|10|NA|TRBJ1-1|TRBV2
CAREQGEAFF
TGTGCCAGAGAACAGGGTGAAGCTTTCTTT
>NA|11|NA|TRBJ2-5|TRBV7-2
CASSLKETQYF
TGTGCCAGCAGCTTGAAAGAGACCCAGTACTTC
>TRBD1|14|few|TRBJ1-2|TRBV30
CAWVQGRTNYGYTF
TGTGCCTGGGTACAGGGGCGAACTAACTATGGCTACACCTTC
>NA|15|NA|TRBJ2-7|TRBV19
CASSIDHQVSYEQYF
TGTGCCAGTAGTATAGATCATCAGGTTTCCTACGAGCAGTACTTC
>NA|11|few|TRBJ1-1|TRBV28
CASRGRTEAFF
TGTGCCAGCAGAGGCCGCACTGAAGCTTTCTTT
>NA|13|NA|TRBJ1-2|TRBV5-5
CASSFDGNYGYTF
TGTGCCAGCAGCTTTGACGGCAACTATGGCTACACCTTC
>NA|15|NA|TRBJ1-4|TRBV19
CASSWSKASNEKLFF
TGTGCCAGTAGCTGGTCTAAAGCGTCAAATGAAAAACTGTTTTTT
>TRBD2|16|once|TRBJ2-7|TRBV4-1
CASSQGGLAGVHEQYF
TGCGCCAGCAGTCAAGGGGGACTAGCGGGAGTCCACGAGCAGTACTTC
>TRBD2|19|NA|TRBJ2-1|TRBV7-3
CASSFSLRRTSGKYNEQFF
TGTGCCAGCAGCTTTTCCCTTCGCCGGACTAGCGGGAAGTACAATGAGCAGTTCTTC
>NA|15|NA|TRBJ2-7|TRBV10-3
CAIRNNGIESYEQYF
TGTGCCATCAGAAATAACGGCATCGAATCCTACGAGCAGTACTTC
>NA|15|NA|TRBJ2-7|TRBV11-3
CASSPRVVYSYEQYF
TGTGCCAGCAGCCCCCGGGTAGTCTACTCCTACGAGCAGTACTTC
>NA|16|NA|TRBJ2-3|TRBV10-2
CASRRGHQQSTDTQYF
TGCGCCAGCAGGAGAGGACACCAGCAGTCCACAGATACGCAGTATTTT
>NA|15|once|TRBJ2-2|TRBV6-5
CASTPWQRSPGELFF
TGTGCCAGCACCCCCTGGCAGAGAAGTCCCGGGGAGCTGTTTTTT
>NA|15|NA|TRBJ2-2|TRBV2
CASRTDSRGPGELFF
TGTGCCAGCAGGACGGACTCCAGAGGGCCCGGGGAGCTGTTTTTT
>TRBD2|12|NA|TRBJ2-7|TRBV10-3
CASQGGSYEQYF
TGTGCCTCCCAGGGCGGGAGTTACGAGCAGTACTTC
>NA|13|NA|TRBJ1-4|TRBV28
CASSLSGPEKLFF
TGTGCCAGCAGTTTGTCGGGGCCGGAAAAACTGTTTTTT
>TRBD2|15|NA|TRBJ2-2|TRBV5-1
CASSISGRDTGELFF
TGCGCCAGCAGCATTAGCGGGAGGGACACCGGGGAGCTGTTTTTT
>TRBD1|14|NA|TRBJ2-7|TRBV5-4
CASSSWTGIYEQYF
TGTGCCAGCAGCTCCTGGACAGGGATCTACGAGCAGTACTTC
>NA|15|NA|TRBJ2-5|TRBV11-3
CASSRRTSRPETQYF
TGTGCCAGCAGCAGACGGACCTCCCGCCCAGAGACCCAGTACTTC
>NA|14|NA|TRBJ1-4|TRBV19
CASSKNQRTEKLFF
TGTGCCAGTAGTAAAAACCAGAGGACAGAAAAACTGTTTTTT